Following are 20 T cell receptor beta chains from one sample sequenced in a study of low-dose radiotherapy and immunotherapy resistance in tumors. Priming of first-strand cDNA relied on TRAV- and TRBV-specific primers (covering alpha and beta chains). Over approximately 20 PCR cycles, TCRs were amplified from a constant-region primer and V-primer adapter. One entry per CDR3 protein results from TCRdb running MiXCR on the reads. The sample contains tens of thousands of distinct CDR3 sequences, roughly a sixth of which appear only once. The time point: before trial treatment. This specimen was PBMCs, taken before treatment. The source is a male donor with prostate cancer.

This clonotype was recorded many times. V is TRBV5-1 and J is TRBJ2-5; 11 bases are shared with TRBD2. The CDR3 is made up of 16 amino acids. The germline gives CDR1 SGHRS, CDR2 YFSETQ. The V and J ends lost 0 bases and 2 bases, in that order; junction bases with no gene match: 3. In DNA, the CDR3 is TGCGCCAGCAGCTTGGGAACTAGCGGGGGTCAAGAGACCCAGTACTTC. This gives the protein CASSLGTSGGQETQYF.

This clonotype was found a few times. This chain joins TRBV10-3 and TRBJ1-4; D not certain. The CDR3 runs to 13 residues. V dropped 10 bases and J dropped 2 bases, with 11 bases sitting between them. Germline values: CDR1 ENHRY, CDR2 SYGVKD. The CDR3 loop is CATMTETNEKLFF. The CDR3 DNA follows: TGTGCCACTATGACGGAGACTAATGAAAAACTGTTTTTT.

This clonotype occurred once. Compared with germline, one end of the junction differs, possibly owing to a read error. This chain joins TRBV5-6 and TRBJ1-1; 11 nucleotides match TRBD1. The CDR3 loop spans 16 amino acids. Germline V gene lookup returns CDR1 SGHDT and CDR2 YYEEEE. CDR3 nucleotides: TGTACCAGCAGCCTGGACAGGGGGCGCTTGAGCACTGAAGCTTGCTTT. Translation gives CTSSLDRGRLSTEACF.

Many counts were recorded for this clonotype. The V and J genes are TRBV10-2 and TRBJ1-6, with TRBD1 as a possible D gene (5 bases). With 7 bases removed from V and 6 bases from J, the gap between germline ends came to 13 bases. Germline V gives CDR1 WSHSY, CDR2 SAAADI. This CDR3 region has 14 residues. CDR3 region: CASKGQPANSPLHF. CDR3 DNA sequence: TGCGCCAGCAAAGGACAACCGGCTAATTCACCCCTCCACTTT.

This clonotype came up many times. V usage is TRBV10-3 and J usage is TRBJ1-1; 8 positions agree with TRBD1. Germline CDR1 ENHRY, CDR2 SYGVKD. The CDR3 spans 18 residues. J was trimmed by 2 bases and V by 5 bases; bases with no gene match: 16. CDR3 region: CAISKSQGVVIGNTEAFF. The CDR3 region has the DNA TGTGCCATCAGTAAATCACAGGGGGTCGTAATAGGAAACACTGAAGCTTTCTTT.

Ten or more counts support this clonotype. V usage is TRBV12-3 or TRBV12-4 and J usage is TRBJ2-3; TRBD1 aligns across 7 bases. The CDR3 is 13 residues long. V lost 8 bases and J lost 2; bases outside the gene matches: 4. This chain's CDR3 is CASRGQVTDTQYF. The CDR3, as DNA: TGTGCCAGCCGCGGACAGGTCACAGATACGCAGTATTTT.

This chain uses TRBV27 with TRBJ2-1, with 9 bases lining up with TRBD1. The J segment lost 0 bases and the V segment lost 5 bases, leaving 17 bases of the junction unmatched. Germline CDR1 is MNHEY and CDR2 is SMNVEV (reference sequence). This CDR3 has 20 amino acids. CDR3 bases: TGTGCCAGCAGTACAAATGGACAGGGGTCCTACCGGAGCTCCTACAATGAGCAGTTCTTC. Its protein is CASSTNGQGSYRSSYNEQFF.

J is TRBJ2-7 and V is TRBV10-3; 9 bases are shared with TRBD1. Germline V lookup: CDR1 ENHRY, CDR2 SYGVKD. The CDR3 has 13 residues. Trimming cost V 6 bases and J 5 bases; bases outside gene matches: 5. The CDR3 DNA reads TGTGCCATCAGGGGGGACAGGGCCCACGAGCAGTACTTC. Its protein product is CAIRGDRAHEQYF.

This clonotype showed up many times. The gene calls are TRBV5-1 and TRBJ2-2; D may correspond to TRBD1 or TRBD2 (5 bases each). In germline, CDR1 is SGHRS, CDR2 YFSETQ. This CDR3 has 16 amino acids. Trimming pared 1 base from V and 6 bases from J, leaving 16 bases between. CDR3 DNA sequence: TGCGCCAGCAGCTTGAAGGGGACCGAATCGTCCGGGGAGCTGTTTTTT. Translation gives CASSLKGTESSGELFF. The entire variable domain, with the rest obtained from reference TRBV5-1 and TRBJ2-2, is as follows: KAGVTQTPRYLIKTRGQQVTLSCSPISGHRSVSWYQQTPGQGLQFLFEYFSETQRNKGNFPGRFSGRQFSNSRSEMNVSTLELGDSALYLCASSLKGTESSGELFFGEGSRLTVL.

This clonotype has at least ten counts. The rearrangement joins TRBV2 to TRBJ2-7; 9 bases agree with TRBD1. CDR3 length equals 15 residues. Per the germline V gene, CDR1 is SNHLY and CDR2 is FYNNEI. With 6 bases clipped from V and 2 bases from J, the junction kept 8 bases outside the gene matches. The CDR3 sequence is CASSQTGGDAYEQYF. The CDR3 nucleotides are TGTGCCAGCAGCCAAACAGGGGGCGACGCCTACGAGCAGTACTTC.

This clonotype was seen repeatedly, ten times or more. The chain joins TRBV7-9 to TRBJ2-5; 8 nucleotides match TRBD1. This CDR3 is built from 15 residues. V was clipped by 5 bases and J by 3 bases; unmatched bases: 8. Germline V gene lookup returns CDR1 SEHNR and CDR2 FQNEAQ (reference sequence). Written as DNA, the CDR3 is TGTGCCAGCAGCCCCCGGACAGGGATGGAAGAGACCCAGTACTTC. Translation: CASSPRTGMEETQYF.

This clonotype has ten or more counts. V and J are TRBV11-2 and TRBJ2-1, with 10 bases that match TRBD1. Germline V gives CDR1 SGHAT, CDR2 FQNNGV. The junction had 14 bases not matched to a gene; V was cut back by 9 bases and J by 12 bases. This CDR3 is built from 14 residues. The CDR3 DNA reads as TGTGCCAGTGGGCGACAGGGGGCGTTTGGTGGGCAGTTCTTC. Translating it yields CASGRQGAFGGQFF.

This clonotype was counted at least ten times. This sequence joins TRBV20-1 and TRBJ2-5, with 7 nucleotides matching TRBD2. The CDR3 spans 12 residues. Germline CDR1 is DFQATT and CDR2 is SNEGSKA (reference sequence). The CDR3 sequence is CSTTSPQETQYF. The CDR3 DNA is TGCAGCACGACTAGCCCCCAAGAGACCCAGTACTTC.

This clonotype was seen many times. The J gene is TRBJ1-2, the V gene TRBV9; D ambiguous. Germline assignment: CDR1 SGDLS and CDR2 YYNGEE. Between the trimmed V and J ends, which lost 4 bases and 8 bases, there was a span of 15 bases. The CDR3 spans 13 residues. CDR3 bases: TGTGCCAGCAGCTCTTTTAACAGCCAAGGCTACACCTTC. Residues: CASSSFNSQGYTF.

This clonotype was found many times. The chain employs TRBV30 and TRBJ2-3; a possible D gene is TRBD1 (6 bases). Trimming took 3 bases from V and 5 from J, leaving 15 bases between them. Per the germline V gene, CDR1 is GTSNPN and CDR2 is SVGIG (reference sequence). The CDR3 consists of 14 residues. CDR3 sequence: CAWRAGRGIDTQYF. The CDR3 DNA reads as TGTGCCTGGAGGGCAGGTAGGGGGATAGATACGCAGTATTTT.

This clonotype was recorded at least ten times. The V and J genes are TRBV7-9 and TRBJ1-5; D gene unclear. Trimming cost V 5 bases and J 1 base, with 9 bases left between them. This CDR3 is 14 amino acids long. Germline V CDR1 and CDR2: SEHNR, FQNEAQ (reference sequence). CDR3 sequence reads: CASSDSQSNQPQHF. The CDR3 nucleotides read TGTGCCAGCAGCGATTCTCAGAGCAATCAGCCCCAGCATTTT. The variable domain in full, completed from reference TRBV7-9 and TRBJ1-5, reads DTGVSQNPRHKITKRGQNVTFRCDPISEHNRLYWYRQTLGQGPEFLTYFQNEAQLEKSRLLSDRFSAERPKGSFSTLEIQRTEQGDSAMYLCASSDSQSNQPQHFGDGTRLSIL.

This clonotype showed up many times. The chain is built from TRBV3-1 and TRBJ1-5, with TRBD1 matching 10 bases. Germline values: CDR1 LGHDT, CDR2 YNNKEL (reference sequence). CDR3 length: 18 residues. V trimming: 3 bases; J trimming: 6 bases; junction bases outside the gene matches: 14. The CDR3 DNA follows: TGTGCCAGCAGCCAGAGGGTAATGACAGGGGGCTACGGTCAGCCCCAGCATTTT. Amino acid sequence: CASSQRVMTGGYGQPQHF.

This clonotype was seen many times. This sequence joins TRBV20-1 and TRBJ2-3; TRBD2 aligns across 9 bases. Germline CDR1 reads DFQATT; CDR2 reads SNEGSKA (reference sequence). The CDR3 has 15 residues. V was pared by 6 bases and J by 5 bases, with 12 bases of the junction left unmatched. The CDR3 sequence: CSALTAGGSQDTQYF. Here the CDR3 DNA reads TGCAGTGCGCTCACAGCGGGGGGATCCCAAGATACGCAGTATTTT.

This clonotype was picked up many times. The J gene is TRBJ2-1, the V gene TRBV21-1; the table's D call of TRBD1 was not tested on the DNA. TRBV21-1 is annotated as a pseudogene. The CDR3 is 14 amino acids. The CDR3 DNA is TGTGCCAGTATACCGGGACAGGGGGCTGATGAGCAGTTCTTC. It specifies CASIPGQGADEQFF.

This clonotype was detected many times. This chain joins TRBV4-1 and TRBJ1-5; D not resolved. Germline V gene data show CDR1 as MGHRA and CDR2 as YSYEKL. The CDR3 covers 13 residues. The V and J ends lost 4 bases and 7 bases respectively, with 11 bases between them. The CDR3 protein is CASSPQPTQPQHF. CDR3 nucleotides: TGCGCCAGCAGCCCGCAACCTACACAGCCCCAGCATTTT.